Sequencing of this TCR beta chain was carried out in a study of T cell changes during pregnancy in multiple sclerosis. Some clones are missing from TCRdb's copy, which holds only in-frame ones; the method was immunoSEQ multiplex PCR. Here the sample spans around 50,000 clones, around 91% being singletons. The CDR3 has 14 residues. CDR1 is PRHDT, CDR2 FYEKMQ, per germline (reference sequence). Trimming removed 1 base from V and 2 bases from J, with 9 bases in between. The chain recombines TRBV13 with TRBJ2-7; tentative D call: TRBD2 (5 bases). The receptor was isolated from a female donor with multiple sclerosis, enrolled in a pregnancy study. The sample in question was CD8+ T cells from peripheral blood mononuclear cells, obtained in the second trimester of pregnancy. As DNA, the CDR3 is TGTGCCAGCAGCTTAGCCGGGATTGCCTACGAGCAGTACTTC. It codes for CASSLAGIAYEQYF.